This is a list of T cell receptor beta chains from one sample in a study of blood T cell repertoires in COVID-19. Libraries were prepared by immunoSEQ multiplex PCR; TCRdb keeps only in-frame clonotypes and omits some of them. The data hold around 280,000 clones, with 75% to 90% observed a single time. The material sequenced was peripheral blood. Receptors were obtained from a woman in her twenties or thirties who had recovered from COVID-19. CDR3s include the opening cysteine and the closing phenylalanine or tryptophan. The order of the fields is J gene, V gene, clone size, D gene, CDR3 DNA, CDR3 protein. A D gene is named only where the DNA matches it firmly. The listing skips clone size in some rows; elsewhere it reads once, few, many or a size class.

J: TRBJ2-7
V: TRBV27
size: -
D: TRBD2
DNA: TGTGCCAGCAGTTTAGGTAGACTAGCGGGCGAGCAGTACTTC
CDR3: CASSLGRLAGEQYF

J: TRBJ1-1
V: TRBV11-2
size: -
D: -
DNA: TGTGCCAGCAGCTTGGATTCCGGGGGGACTGAAGCTTTCTTT
CDR3: CASSLDSGGTEAFF

J: TRBJ1-5
V: TRBV18
size: -
D: -
DNA: TGTGCCAGCTCATCCGGAGGGATCACCCTCCAGCCCCAGCATTTT
CDR3: CASSSGGITLQPQHF

J: TRBJ2-2
V: TRBV19
size: once
D: -
DNA: TGTGCCAGTAGTATAGATTCGGCAGGGTACACCGGGGAGCTGTTTTTT
CDR3: CASSIDSAGYTGELFF

J: TRBJ2-3
V: TRBV2
size: once
D: -
DNA: TGTGCCAGCATGTTAGTTGCAGATACGCAGTATTTT
CDR3: CASMLVADTQYF

J: TRBJ2-2
V: TRBV3-1/TRBV3-2
size: -
D: TRBD2
DNA: TGTGCCAGCATTCTATCCGGGACTAGCGGGTCTACCGGGGAGCTGTTTTTT
CDR3: CASILSGTSGSTGELFF

J: TRBJ1-3
V: TRBV5-1
size: -
D: -
DNA: TGCGCCAGCAGCTTCGAGGGGGACACCATATATTTT
CDR3: CASSFEGDTIYF

J: TRBJ2-7
V: TRBV7-2
size: -
D: -
DNA: TGTGCCAGCAGCTTAGTGGGGTGGGGGCAATCCTACGAGCAGTACTTC
CDR3: CASSLVGWGQSYEQYF

J: TRBJ1-5
V: TRBV4-1
size: -
D: -
DNA: TGCGCCAGCAGCCCCAGGGCATTTTACAATCAGCCCCAGCATTTT
CDR3: CASSPRAFYNQPQHF

J: TRBJ1-5
V: TRBV6-5
size: -
D: -
DNA: TGTGCCAGCAGTTACTCGAGTGGTCAGCCCCAGCATTTT
CDR3: CASSYSSGQPQHF

J: TRBJ1-1
V: TRBV19
size: -
D: -
DNA: TGTGCCAGTGTTATGGGGCGCACTGAAGCTTTCTTT
CDR3: CASVMGRTEAFF

J: TRBJ2-7
V: TRBV20-1
size: many
D: TRBD2
DNA: TGCAGTGCTAGTGACCCTGGGACTAGCCCTTCCTACGAGCAGTACTTC
CDR3: CSASDPGTSPSYEQYF

J: TRBJ2-7
V: TRBV23-1
size: -
D: TRBD1
DNA: TGCGCCAGCAGTCAATCCCGACAGGGGAGGCCCTACGAGCAGTACTTC
CDR3: CASSQSRQGRPYEQYF

J: TRBJ2-3
V: TRBV28
size: few
D: -
DNA: TGTGCCAGCACCCGGTCGGATACGCAGTATTTT
CDR3: CASTRSDTQYF

J: TRBJ1-6
V: TRBV4-1
size: -
D: -
DNA: TGCGCCAGCAGCCAAGACAAGAGCTCCTATAATTCACCCCTCCACTTT
CDR3: CASSQDKSSYNSPLHF

J: TRBJ1-5
V: TRBV7-9
size: -
D: -
DNA: TGTGCCAGCGGGTCGGGGTTAGGCACCAAGCCCCAGCATTTT
CDR3: CASGSGLGTKPQHF

J: TRBJ2-5
V: TRBV7-2
size: -
D: TRBD2
DNA: TGTGCCAGCAGCTTAACATGGGGGGCGACTAGCGGACGCCAAGAGACCCAGTACTTC
CDR3: CASSLTWGATSGRQETQYF

J: TRBJ2-2
V: TRBV5-5
size: -
D: -
DNA: TGTGCCAGCAGCTTGTTTAGCAAAAACACCGGGGAGCTGTTTTTT
CDR3: CASSLFSKNTGELFF

J: TRBJ2-7
V: TRBV6-6
size: -
D: TRBD2
DNA: TGTGCCAGCAGTTACTCGGCTAGCGGGGGGCGGGACGAGCAGTACTTC
CDR3: CASSYSASGGRDEQYF

J: TRBJ1-5
V: TRBV12-3/TRBV12-4
size: few
D: -
DNA: TGTGCCAGCAGCTTGGGGCCCGATCAGCCCCAGCATTTT
CDR3: CASSLGPDQPQHF

J: TRBJ2-7
V: TRBV10-3
size: -
D: TRBD2
DNA: TGTGCCATCAGTGGGGCGACTAGCGGGGGTTCTACCTACGAGCAGTACTTC
CDR3: CAISGATSGGSTYEQYF

J: TRBJ1-3
V: TRBV21-1
size: -
D: -
DNA: TGTGCCAGCACCACGCGTGACATTGGAAACACCATATATTTT
CDR3: CASTTRDIGNTIYF

J: TRBJ2-4
V: TRBV2
size: -
D: TRBD2
DNA: TGTGCCAGCAGTGAAGCGCCTAGCGGGAGATACATTCAGTACTTC
CDR3: CASSEAPSGRYIQYF

J: TRBJ2-1
V: TRBV27
size: -
D: -
DNA: TGTGCCAGCAGTTATGACAAGGATAATGAGCAGTTCTTC
CDR3: CASSYDKDNEQFF

J: TRBJ2-2
V: TRBV18
size: -
D: -
DNA: TGTGCCAGCTCCCCCGGAGGCGGGGAGCTGTTTTTT
CDR3: CASSPGGGELFF

J: TRBJ1-2
V: TRBV6-5
size: -
D: TRBD1
DNA: TGTGCCAGCAGCATTTTGGGGACAGGTACTCGCGGCTACACCTTC
CDR3: CASSILGTGTRGYTF

J: TRBJ2-1
V: TRBV10-1
size: -
D: -
DNA: TGCGCCAGCCAAGGGGGCTCCTACAATGAGCAGTTCTTC
CDR3: CASQGGSYNEQFF

J: TRBJ1-2
V: TRBV19
size: -
D: TRBD1
DNA: TGTGCCAGTACCGGGCCCGAGGAGGAGACAGGGCTTATCTATGGCTACACCTTC
CDR3: CASTGPEEETGLIYGYTF

J: TRBJ2-3
V: TRBV19
size: -
D: -
DNA: TGTGCCAGTAGTCAGTACACAGATACGCAGTATTTT
CDR3: CASSQYTDTQYF

J: TRBJ2-3
V: TRBV9
size: -
D: TRBD2
DNA: TGTGCCAGCAGCCCTACTAGCGGAGGGGGAGATACGCAGTATTTT
CDR3: CASSPTSGGGDTQYF

J: TRBJ2-7
V: TRBV6-5
size: -
D: -
DNA: TGTGCCAGCAGTCCAGGCATGGCCTACGAGCAGTACTTC
CDR3: CASSPGMAYEQYF

J: TRBJ1-5
V: TRBV2
size: -
D: TRBD1
DNA: TGTGCCAGCAGTGAAGCAGGGGAAGTAACAGGGGATTTAGCCCAGCATTTT
CDR3: CASSEAGEVTGDLAQHF

J: TRBJ2-2
V: TRBV3-1/TRBV3-2
size: -
D: -
DNA: TGTGCCAGCAGCCCGGGATACGGCGGGGAGCTGTTTTTT
CDR3: CASSPGYGGELFF

J: TRBJ1-2
V: TRBV15
size: -
D: -
DNA: TGTGCCACCAGCAGAGACGGGTATGGCTACACCTTC
CDR3: CATSRDGYGYTF

J: TRBJ2-5
V: TRBV9
size: -
D: -
DNA: TGTGCCAGCAGCGTAGGCAGTACAGAGACCCAGTACTTC
CDR3: CASSVGSTETQYF

J: TRBJ2-3
V: TRBV3-1/TRBV3-2
size: once
D: TRBD2
DNA: TGTGCCAGCAGCGAAGGACTAGCGGGGGGCACAGATACGCAGTATTTT
CDR3: CASSEGLAGGTDTQYF

J: TRBJ2-4
V: TRBV18
size: once
D: -
DNA: TGTGCCAGCTCACCACCGGGCAGTCTAGCCAAAAACATTCAGTACTTC
CDR3: CASSPPGSLAKNIQYF

J: TRBJ2-2
V: TRBV7-9
size: once
D: -
DNA: TGTGCCAGCAGCCTCGTAAACGGCGGGGAGCTGTTTTTT
CDR3: CASSLVNGGELFF

J: TRBJ2-5
V: TRBV11-2
size: -
D: TRBD2
DNA: TGTGCCAGCAGCTCCCCGGTGATAGCGGGAGTCCAGTACCAAGAGACCCAGTACTTC
CDR3: CASSSPVIAGVQYQETQYF

J: TRBJ1-1
V: TRBV3-1/TRBV3-2
size: -
D: -
DNA: TGTGCCAGCAGCCACCCCGGGGAGGGGGAGAGGGCTTTCTTT
CDR3: CASSHPGEGERAFF

J: TRBJ1-3
V: TRBV28
size: -
D: -
DNA: TGTGCCAGCAGGGACACCTCGAATGGAAACACCATATATTTT
CDR3: CASRDTSNGNTIYF

J: TRBJ2-1
V: TRBV24-1
size: -
D: -
DNA: TGTGCCACCAGTGATTCCGGCGGGCAATACAATGAGCAGTTCTTC
CDR3: CATSDSGGQYNEQFF

J: TRBJ2-7
V: TRBV28
size: -
D: TRBD2
DNA: TGTGCCAGCAGTCTACAAGGACTAGCGGGAGATGGCTACGAGCAGTACTTC
CDR3: CASSLQGLAGDGYEQYF

J: TRBJ1-2
V: TRBV9
size: once
D: -
DNA: TGTGCCAGCAGCGTAGGCGGGGGACGTCTTAACTATGGCTACACCTTC
CDR3: CASSVGGGRLNYGYTF

J: TRBJ1-5
V: TRBV6-5
size: -
D: TRBD1
DNA: TGTGCCAGCAAGGGACAGGGGGTCAATCAGCCCCAGCATTTT
CDR3: CASKGQGVNQPQHF

J: TRBJ1-1
V: TRBV6-2/TRBV6-3
size: once
D: -
DNA: TGTGCCAGCAGTCCCCAGAGGCTGAACACTGAAGCTTTCTTT
CDR3: CASSPQRLNTEAFF

J: TRBJ1-1
V: TRBV5-1
size: -
D: TRBD1
DNA: TGCGCCAGCAGCGGACAGGGGGACACTGAAGCTTTCTTT
CDR3: CASSGQGDTEAFF

J: TRBJ1-4
V: TRBV9
size: -
D: -
DNA: TGTGCCAGCAGCGTAGGATGGGGAGGCGATGAAAAACTGTTTTTT
CDR3: CASSVGWGGDEKLFF

J: TRBJ1-2
V: TRBV28
size: -
D: -
DNA: TGTGCCAGCAGCTCTCCGAGTTACTATGGCTACACCTTC
CDR3: CASSSPSYYGYTF

J: TRBJ1-1
V: TRBV24-1
size: -
D: -
DNA: TGTGCCACCATGGCGGGCAGCAACACTGAAGCTTTCTTT
CDR3: CATMAGSNTEAFF

J: TRBJ2-1
V: TRBV27
size: -
D: -
DNA: TGTGCCAGCAGTTTAGGGGGCCGGAATGAGCAGTTCTTC
CDR3: CASSLGGRNEQFF

J: TRBJ2-2
V: TRBV7-9
size: -
D: TRBD2
DNA: TGTGCCAGTACGGGACTAGCGGGGACGAACACCGGGGAGCTGTTTTTT
CDR3: CASTGLAGTNTGELFF

J: TRBJ2-5
V: TRBV6-5
size: -
D: TRBD1
DNA: TGTGCCAGCAGTCCGCAGACAGGGGGCCCAGAGACCCAGTACTTC
CDR3: CASSPQTGGPETQYF

J: TRBJ1-2
V: TRBV6-1
size: few
D: -
DNA: TGTGCCAGCAGTGAAGCGCTAGCAATATACTATGGCTACACCTTC
CDR3: CASSEALAIYYGYTF

J: TRBJ1-1
V: TRBV28
size: -
D: -
DNA: TGTGCCAGCAGTTTAGAACAGGGCCTTAGAACTGAAGCTTTCTTT
CDR3: CASSLEQGLRTEAFF

J: TRBJ2-5
V: TRBV24-1
size: -
D: -
DNA: TGTGCCACCAGTGATTCTGGGCATCAGTACTTC
CDR3: CATSDSGHQYF

J: TRBJ2-6
V: TRBV24-1
size: -
D: -
DNA: TGTGCCACCAGTGACTCCGACAGCTCTGGGGCCAACGTCCTGACTTTC
CDR3: CATSDSDSSGANVLTF

J: TRBJ1-2
V: TRBV18
size: -
D: -
DNA: TGTGCCAGCTCACCCGACACTGACTATGGCTACACCTTC
CDR3: CASSPDTDYGYTF

J: TRBJ2-7
V: TRBV18
size: once
D: -
DNA: TGTGCCAGCTCACCGGGCCTTCCCGAGCAGTACTTC
CDR3: CASSPGLPEQYF